The 23 T cell receptor beta chains in this list originate from one sample, sequenced in a study of shared clonotypes between healthy human individuals. Sequencing used immunoSEQ multiplex PCR; TCRdb keeps in-frame clones, though not all of them. The data contain roughly 2.2 million clones, over 85% of them singletons. Sequencing used naive CD4+ T cells from PBMCs. The subset here: CD45RA+ positively selected. The source is a man between 18 and 29 years old in good health. Some clones in this sample may be carry-over from other donors' samples.

The gene calls are TRBV11-1 and TRBJ2-2; no firm D call. V was cut by 5 bases and J by 5 bases, with 6 bases left in between. Germline V gene lookup returns CDR1 SGHAT and CDR2 FQDESV (reference sequence). The CDR3 sequence is 12 residues long. The CDR3: CASSTWTGELFF. Here the CDR3 DNA reads TGTGCCAGCAGCACCTGGACCGGGGAGCTGTTTTTT.

V and J are TRBV11-2 and TRBJ2-7; 9 positions agree with TRBD2. Germline values: CDR1 SGHAT, CDR2 FQNNGV. Germline trimming cut 5 bases from V and 3 bases from J; bases unmatched to any gene: 8. The CDR3 is made up of 15 amino acids. In DNA form, the CDR3 reads TGTGCCAGCAGCCGGGGACTAGCAGGGCTCTACGAGCAGTACTTC. Its protein product is CASSRGLAGLYEQYF. Using reference TRBV11-2 and TRBJ2-7 for the parts outside the CDR3, the full variable domain is EAGVAQSPRYKIIEKRQSVAFWCNPISGHATLYWYQQILGQGPKLLIQFQNNGVVDDSQLPKDRFSAERLKGVDSTLKIQPAKLEDSAVYLCASSRGLAGLYEQYFGPGTRLTVT.

This clone was seen once. The V gene is TRBV30, the J gene TRBJ1-1; D perhaps matches TRBD1 (6 bases). Per germline, CDR1 GTSNPN and CDR2 SVGIG (reference sequence). CDR3 length equals 12 residues. Trimming cost V 3 bases and J 11 bases, with 16 bases left between them. The CDR3 reads CAWSGGAARAFF. CDR3 DNA: TGTGCCTGGAGCGGGGGGGCTGCTCGGGCTTTCTTT.

Notes on this clone: Germline and junction disagree at one end, which may indicate a read error. The genes are TRBV15 and TRBJ2-7; TRBD1 matches at 9 bases. Germline loops: CDR1 LNHNV, CDR2 YYDKDF (reference sequence). The CDR3 extends over 12 amino acids. Written as DNA, the CDR3 is TGTGCCACCAGCAGAGATACCGGGGACAGGGACTTC. Protein product: CATSRDTGDRDF. Full variable domain (outside the CDR3, taken from reference TRBV15 and TRBJ2-7): DAMVIQNPRYQVTQFGKPVTLSCSQTLNHNVMYWYQQKSSQAPKLLFHYYDKDFNNEADTPDNFQSRRPNTSFCFLDIRSPGLGDTAMYLCATSRDTGDRDFGPGTRLTVT.

CDR3 DNA: TGTGCCAGCTCACCGACAGGGAAATTGCGAGAGACCCAGTACTTC. It specifies CASSPTGKLRETQYF. The rearrangement links TRBV18 to TRBJ2-5; 7 nucleotides agree with TRBD1. Germline V gene sequence: CDR1 KGHSH, CDR2 LQKENI. The CDR3 is 15 amino acids. V shed 3 bases, J shed 4 bases, and the junction held 8 bases outside the gene matches.

A single count supports this clone. The rearrangement joins TRBV29-1 to TRBJ2-3; possibly TRBD1 for D (8 bases). Germline CDR1 reads SQVTM; CDR2 reads ANQGSEA. The length of the CDR3 is 15 residues. Trimming stripped 7 bases from V and 3 bases from J, with 20 bases between. DNA of the CDR3: TGCAGCGCTAGCACAGGGGGGGGATGGACAGATACGCAGTATTTT. It translates to CSASTGGGWTDTQYF.

The rearrangement joins TRBV27 to TRBJ1-4; 9 bases map to TRBD1. Trimming cost V 3 bases and J 3 bases; bases outside gene matches: 8. The CDR3 consists of 17 residues. Germline V gives CDR1 MNHEY, CDR2 SMNVEV (reference sequence). The CDR3 sequence: CASSLGTGRRPNEKLFF. As DNA, the CDR3 is TGTGCCAGCAGTTTGGGGACAGGGAGGCGACCTAATGAAAAACTGTTTTTT. Filled out from reference TRBV27 and TRBJ1-4, the complete variable domain reads EAQVTQNPRYLITVTGKKLTVTCSQNMNHEYMSWYRQDPGLGLRQIYYSMNVEVTDKGDVPEGYKVSRKEKRNFPLILESPSPNQTSLYFCASSLGTGRRPNEKLFFGSGTQLSVL.

The chain employs TRBV28 and TRBJ1-2; D is unresolved. The CDR3 spans 13 residues. V was clipped by 5 bases and J by 6 bases, with 13 bases between them. CDR1 and CDR2 from the germline V gene are MDHEN and SYDVKM. CDR3 sequence reads: CASSTHAENGYTF. For the CDR3, the DNA is TGTGCCAGCAGTACACACGCAGAGAATGGCTACACCTTC.

The rearrangement links TRBV19 to TRBJ2-3; 7 bases are a match to TRBD2. The V and J ends lost 3 bases and 3 bases, in that order; junction bases with no gene match: 9. The CDR3 sequence is 16 residues long. Germline V lookup: CDR1 LNHDA, CDR2 SQIVND (reference sequence). Written as DNA, the CDR3 is TGTGCCAGTAGTATTTTTCTGGGGACTATAACAGATACGCAGTATTTT. Translated: CASSIFLGTITDTQYF.

J is TRBJ2-7 and V is TRBV7-8; D is perhaps TRBD2 (6 bases). The CDR3 runs to 15 residues. Germline values: CDR1 SGHVS, CDR2 FQNEAQ. V shed 5 bases and J shed 0 bases, with 14 bases lying between them. The CDR3 bases are TGTGCCAGCAGCCAGAATTTGGACTACTCCTACGAGCAGTACTTC. This gives the protein CASSQNLDYSYEQYF.

This clone was observed once. The chain has TRBV5-1 and TRBJ1-2; a possible D gene is TRBD1 (5 bases). Trimming removed 8 bases at V and 2 bases at J, with 16 bases between. The CDR3 consists of 14 residues. Germline lookup yields CDR1 SGHRS and CDR2 YFSETQ. CDR3 sequence: CASFPGGGNYGYTF. CDR3 sequence (DNA): TGCGCCAGTTTTCCTGGTGGGGGGAACTATGGCTACACCTTC.

V gene TRBV7-9 combines with J gene TRBJ2-2; 9 bases agree with TRBD2. This CDR3 is built from 19 residues. V trimming: 6 bases; J trimming: 4 bases; junction bases outside the gene matches: 18. Germline values: CDR1 SEHNR, CDR2 FQNEAQ (reference sequence). CDR3 DNA sequence: TGTGCCAGCAGTCGCGGGACGAGCGGGAGGCCCCGGGGCACCGGGGAGCTGTTTTTT. This encodes CASSRGTSGRPRGTGELFF.

Concerning this clone itself: This specimen includes other DNA sequences encoding the same CDR3. The chain combines TRBV6-5 with TRBJ1-2; D unresolved. CDR3 length: 13 amino acids. CDR1 and CDR2 (germline): MNHEY, SVGAGI. V was trimmed by 0 bases and J by 2 bases, leaving 4 bases between them. The CDR3 spells CASSYSRNYGYTF. As DNA, the CDR3 is TGTGCCAGCAGTTACTCAAGGAACTATGGCTACACCTTC.

V gene TRBV4-3 combines with J gene TRBJ2-3; 11 nucleotides line up with TRBD2. The CDR3 is 14 residues long. Looked up from germline, CDR1 is LGHNA and CDR2 is YSLEER. The trim removed 8 bases at V and 5 bases at J, leaving 6 bases unmatched. In DNA, the CDR3 is TGCGCCAGCTCGACTAGCGGGAAATTAGATACGCAGTATTTT. Encoded protein: CASSTSGKLDTQYF.

The V gene is TRBV30, the J gene TRBJ1-2, with D perhaps matching TRBD1 (5 bases). Trimming left V 5 bases short and J 2 bases short, with 12 bases between. The CDR3 is made up of 13 amino acids. Germline CDR1 and CDR2: GTSNPN and SVGIG (reference sequence). The CDR3 protein is CAWLGSGNYGYTF. The CDR3 DNA is TGTGCCTGGTTAGGTTCAGGGAACTATGGCTACACCTTC.

The V and J genes are TRBV2 and TRBJ1-1; D uncertain. The CDR3 totals 12 residues. V was clipped by 3 bases and J by 11 bases, with 13 bases between them. Germline-derived CDR1 and CDR2 are SNHLY and FYNNEI. CDR3 loop: CASSERRAYAFF. The CDR3 nucleotides are TGTGCCAGCAGTGAGCGTCGGGCTTATGCTTTCTTT.

Only one count was recorded for this clone. The chain recombines TRBV12-5 with TRBJ1-1; no clear D gene. Between the trimmed V and J ends, which lost 1 base and 8 bases, there was a span of 11 bases. Germline V gene data show CDR1 as LGHNT and CDR2 as FRNRAP. This CDR3 region has 13 residues. The CDR3 DNA reads TGTGCTAGTGGTTTGGGACGGGCTGCCGAAGCTTTCTTT. This encodes CASGLGRAAEAFF. Full variable domain (missing parts from reference TRBV12-5 and TRBJ1-1): DARVTQTPRHKVTEMGQEVTMRCQPILGHNTVFWYRQTMMQGLELLAYFRNRAPLDDSGMPKDRFSAEMPDATLATLKIQPSEPRDSAVYFCASGLGRAAEAFFGQGTRLTVV.

The chain uses TRBV7-3 and TRBJ2-3; TRBD1 matches 10 bases. Trimming took 4 bases from V and 8 from J; bases not matched to a gene: 9. The CDR3 is made up of 15 amino acids. From germline, CDR1 is SGHTA and CDR2 FQGTGA. The CDR3 loop reads CASSSGTGVGGTQYF. The CDR3 DNA is TGTGCCAGCAGCTCGGGGACAGGGGTAGGAGGTACGCAGTATTTT.

The chain couples TRBV29-1 to TRBJ2-7, with D possibly matching TRBD1 (6 bases). The CDR3 consists of 13 residues. Germline V gene sequence: CDR1 SQVTM, CDR2 ANQGSEA. Trimming stripped 5 bases from V and 5 bases from J, with 16 bases between. The CDR3 sequence: CSVNDRRGDEQYF. As DNA, the CDR3 is TGCAGCGTTAATGACAGGAGAGGGGACGAGCAGTACTTC.

This clone showed up just once. The chain couples TRBV6-5 to TRBJ1-1; D might be TRBD1 (5 bases). Trimming pared 6 bases from V and 6 bases from J, leaving 17 bases between. Germline CDR1 and CDR2: MNHEY and SVGAGI. The CDR3 has 14 residues. CDR3 in amino acids: CASSPPGDGPEAFF. The CDR3 DNA sequence: TGTGCCAGCAGCCCCCCCGGGGACGGACCTGAAGCTTTCTTT.

The chain employs TRBV28 and TRBJ2-7; no firm D call. CDR3 length equals 14 residues. Germline assignment: CDR1 MDHEN and CDR2 SYDVKM. V lost 2 bases and J lost 0, with 8 bases in between. CDR3 protein: CASSLAAVSYEQYF. The CDR3 nucleotides are TGTGCCAGCAGTTTAGCAGCAGTCTCCTACGAGCAGTACTTC.

On this clone: The same CDR3 can be traced to other DNA sequences in this sample. The chain uses TRBV18 and TRBJ1-4; possibly TRBD1 for D (5 bases). The CDR3 runs to 13 residues. V dropped 6 bases and J dropped 8 bases, with 13 bases sitting between them. CDR1 and CDR2 (germline): KGHSH, LQKENI. The CDR3, as DNA: TGTGCCAGCTCCCGCGGGACGAACGAAAAACTGTTTTTT. This sequence encodes CASSRGTNEKLFF.

The CDR3 sequence is CASSSLQGAAGEQYF. The CDR3 DNA follows: TGTGCCAGCAGCTCGTTACAGGGGGCGGCCGGCGAGCAGTACTTC. V is TRBV11-2 and J is TRBJ2-7; 9 bases agree with TRBD1. The J segment lost 6 bases and the V segment lost 4 bases, leaving 10 bases of the junction unmatched. There are 15 residues in the CDR3. Germline assignment: CDR1 SGHAT and CDR2 FQNNGV.